This passage covers 21 T cell receptor beta chains from one sample sequenced in a study of blood T cell repertoires in COVID-19. Sequenced by immunoSEQ multiplex PCR; TCRdb stores in-frame clones only, minus some. The repertoire consists of roughly 150,000 clones, with nearly 85% occurring once and the leading ten covering over 35%. Sample: peripheral blood. The receptors come from a human donor in a cohort sampled during active COVID-19.

The V call is TRBV11-3, the J call TRBJ2-1, with D hard to call. The CDR3 covers 14 residues. Deletions cut 5 bases from V and 3 bases from J, with 11 bases between. Germline CDR1 is SGHNT and CDR2 is YENEEA. In DNA form, the CDR3 reads TGTGCCAGCAGCATAGGCGGCAGCTACAATGAGCAGTTCTTC. The encoded protein is CASSIGGSYNEQFF.

This clone was observed a single time. The chain recombines TRBV4-3 with TRBJ1-1; possible D gene TRBD1, 5 bases. Germline CDR1 and CDR2: LGHNA and YSLEER. With 6 bases removed from V and 2 bases from J, the gap between germline ends came to 13 bases. The CDR3 sequence is 14 residues long. The DNA of the CDR3 is TGCGCCAGCAGTGCAACAGGAGATAACACTGAAGCTTTCTTT. Protein: CASSATGDNTEAFF.

The CDR3: CASSGTAQETQYF. The CDR3 DNA follows: TGTGCCAGTAGCGGGACAGCACAAGAGACCCAGTACTTC. This chain connects TRBV19 to TRBJ2-5, with 7 bases lining up with TRBD1. The CDR3 has 13 amino acids. Germline V gene data show CDR1 as LNHDA and CDR2 as SQIVND (reference sequence). V gave up 6 bases and J gave up 2 bases; unmatched junction bases: 3.

V usage is TRBV28 and J usage is TRBJ1-4; D remains ambiguous. V gave up 6 bases and J gave up 6 bases, with 14 bases separating them. The CDR3 has 14 amino acids. Germline CDR1 reads MDHEN; CDR2 reads SYDVKM. CDR3 sequence (DNA): TGTGCCAGCAGCCCCACGGGGAGTCATGAAAAACTGTTTTTT. This sequence encodes CASSPTGSHEKLFF.

This chain uses TRBV3-1 (or the pseudogene TRBV3-2) with TRBJ1-2; unclear D gene. The CDR3 runs 14 residues. V was trimmed by 3 bases and J by 3 bases, leaving 11 bases between them. CDR1 is LGHDT, CDR2 YNNKEL, per germline (reference sequence). The CDR3 protein is CASSQRISDYGYTF. DNA of the CDR3: TGTGCCAGCAGCCAGAGAATTAGCGACTATGGCTACACCTTC.

This chain joins TRBV5-1 and TRBJ2-2; D not resolved. Trimming pared 1 base from V and 0 bases from J, leaving 7 bases between. The CDR3 extends over 15 amino acids. Looked up from germline, CDR1 is SGHRS and CDR2 is YFSETQ. This CDR3 reads CASSLSNTNTGELFF. DNA for the CDR3: TGCGCCAGCAGCTTGTCAAACACGAACACCGGGGAGCTGTTTTTT. The full variable domain, with the rest looked up from reference TRBV5-1 and TRBJ2-2, is KAGVTQTPRYLIKTRGQQVTLSCSPISGHRSVSWYQQTPGQGLQFLFEYFSETQRNKGNFPGRFSGRQFSNSRSEMNVSTLELGDSALYLCASSLSNTNTGELFFGEGSRLTVL.

The gene calls are TRBV6-2 or TRBV6-3 and TRBJ1-2, with TRBD1 identical over 9 bases. This CDR3 contains 16 residues. Trimming at V came to 2 bases and at J to 5 bases, leaving 9 bases not matched to a gene. The germline CDR1 and CDR2 sequences are MNHEY and SVGEGT. CDR3 region: CASSYRQTGGFYGYTF. CDR3 nucleotides: TGTGCCAGCAGTTACCGCCAAACAGGGGGCTTTTATGGCTACACCTTC.

The CDR3 DNA follows: TGTGCCAGCAGCCAAGACAGGGTGGTTGGCTACACCTTC. This encodes CASSQDRVVGYTF. This chain joins TRBV14 and TRBJ1-2, with D possibly matching TRBD1 (5 bases). The V and J ends lost 0 bases and 7 bases respectively, with 9 bases between them. CDR1 and CDR2 (germline): SGHDN, FVKESK. The CDR3 covers 13 residues.

CDR3 loop: CASSLAIQGAKLFF. CDR3 sequence (DNA): TGTGCCAGCAGCTTAGCGATTCAGGGGGCAAAACTGTTTTTT. J is TRBJ1-4 and V is TRBV11-3, with TRBD1 matching 8 bases. With V trimmed by 1 base and J by 10 bases, 5 bases remained unmatched. The CDR3 sequence is 14 residues long. Germline assignment: CDR1 SGHNT and CDR2 YENEEA.

The chain carries TRBV3-1 (or the pseudogene TRBV3-2) and TRBJ1-3, with D hard to call. The CDR3 is 13 amino acids. From germline, CDR1 is LGHDT and CDR2 YNNKEL (reference sequence). V lost 8 bases and J lost 0, with 8 bases in between. CDR3 region: CASQRHSGNTIYF. The CDR3 DNA is TGTGCCAGCCAGAGACACTCTGGAAACACCATATATTTT.

The genes are TRBV24-1 and TRBJ2-5; 10 nucleotides agree with TRBD2. Germline CDR1 and CDR2: KGHDR and SFDVKD. J was trimmed by 10 bases and V by 4 bases; bases with no gene match: 8. The CDR3 loop spans 14 amino acids. The CDR3 nucleotides read TGTGCCACCAGTGACCCCACTAGCGGGGAGGGCCAGTACTTC. Its translation: CATSDPTSGEGQYF.

The chain joins TRBV7-9 to TRBJ1-2, with D perhaps TRBD1 (5 bases). This CDR3 has 11 residues. The germline CDR1 and CDR2 sequences are SEHNR and FQNEAQ (reference sequence). V was cut by 5 bases and J by 4 bases, with 5 bases left in between. The CDR3 here is CASSQGYGYTF. The CDR3 nucleotides read TGTGCCAGCAGCCAGGGCTATGGCTACACCTTC.

The chain uses TRBV6-2 or TRBV6-3 and TRBJ1-5; 9 nucleotides line up with TRBD1. The V segment lost 6 bases and the J segment 9 bases; nucleotides outside the gene matches: 15. The CDR3 contains 16 residues. CDR1 is MNHEY and CDR2 is SVGEGT in the germline V gene. In nucleotides, the CDR3 is TGTGCCAGCAGCCGACAGGGGGTGGACTTCAGGGCGCCCCAGCATTTT. Protein sequence: CASSRQGVDFRAPQHF.

The CDR3 DNA reads TGTGCCAGCAGTTTGAGGGGGTACGAGCAGTACTTC. Protein product: CASSLRGYEQYF. The chain uses TRBV28 and TRBJ2-7; weak D call: TRBD1 (6 bases). Germline V CDR1 and CDR2: MDHEN, SYDVKM. Trimming took off 3 bases at V and 4 bases at J, with 7 bases between the two ends. CDR3 length equals 12 residues.

A single count supports this clone. The gene calls are TRBV5-6 and TRBJ2-7, with D perhaps matching TRBD1 (6 bases). Germline V gene sequence: CDR1 SGHDT, CDR2 YYEEEE. Trimming took off 4 bases at V and 11 bases at J, with 13 bases between the two ends. The CDR3 runs to 11 residues. For the CDR3, the DNA is TGTGCCAGCAGCGGCAGGGGATCCGAGTACGTC. Its translation is CASSGRGSEYV.

The chain links TRBV24-1 to TRBJ1-1, with TRBD1 identical over 7 bases. V shed 6 bases, J shed 4 bases, and the junction held 1 base outside the gene matches. The germline V gene has CDR1 KGHDR and CDR2 SFDVKD. The length of the CDR3 is 12 residues. CDR3 sequence reads: CATSSGGTEAFF. The CDR3 bases are TGTGCCACCAGTTCAGGGGGCACTGAAGCTTTCTTT.

V usage is TRBV7-2 and J usage is TRBJ1-2, with TRBD1 identical over 7 bases. CDR1 is SGHTA, CDR2 FQGNSA, per germline. The CDR3 length is 15 residues. Trimming cost V 6 bases and J 2 bases; bases outside gene matches: 9. The CDR3 protein is CASSLQGGTNYGYTF. CDR3 sequence (DNA): TGTGCCAGCAGTCTCCAGGGGGGAACCAACTATGGCTACACCTTC. The full variable domain, completed using reference TRBV7-2 and TRBJ1-2, is GAGVSQSPSNKVTEKGKDVELRCDPISGHTALYWYRQSLGQGLEFLIYFQGNSAPDKSGLPSDRFSAERTGGSVSTLTIQRTQQEDSAVYLCASSLQGGTNYGYTFGSGTRLTVV.

This rearrangement joins TRBV9 to TRBJ2-6; 12 nucleotides agree with TRBD2. The CDR3 is made up of 19 amino acids. The trim removed 5 bases at V and 1 base at J, leaving 10 bases unmatched. Germline assignment: CDR1 SGDLS and CDR2 YYNGEE. CDR3 DNA: TGTGCCAGCAGTCGAGGACTAGCGGGATTCTCTTCTGGGGCCAACGTCCTGACTTTC. Translated, it gives CASSRGLAGFSSGANVLTF.

This clone was detected once. The chain combines TRBV18 with TRBJ2-7; a possible D gene is TRBD2 (6 bases). The germline V gene has CDR1 KGHSH and CDR2 LQKENI. V dropped 3 bases and J dropped 2 bases, with 11 bases sitting between them. The CDR3 covers 14 residues. The CDR3 DNA follows: TGTGCCAGCTCACCCTCCGGGACTCCCTACGAGCAGTACTTC. Translation: CASSPSGTPYEQYF.

V gene TRBV14 combines with J gene TRBJ2-3, with TRBD1 matching over 7 bases. The CDR3 has 12 residues. CDR1 is SGHDN, CDR2 FVKESK, per germline. Germline trimming cut 0 bases from V and 9 bases from J; bases unmatched to any gene: 0. CDR3 protein: CASSQETGTQYF. In DNA form, the CDR3 reads TGTGCCAGCAGCCAAGAGACAGGGACGCAGTATTTT.

This chain connects TRBV7-2 to TRBJ1-3; D might be TRBD1 (5 bases). V lost 6 bases and J 0 bases, leaving 9 bases between the germline ends. Germline V gene lookup returns CDR1 SGHTA and CDR2 FQGNSA. The CDR3 length is 14 residues. The chain's CDR3 is CASSFQGSGNTIYF. The CDR3 DNA follows: TGTGCCAGCAGTTTTCAGGGCTCTGGAAACACCATATATTTT.